This entry is about one TCR beta chain. What it binds is unknown. In the PCR, 60 Vbeta and 13 Jbeta primers were used. Some clones are missing from TCRdb's copy, which holds only in-frame ones; the method was immunoSEQ multiplex PCR. The sample data list around 100,000 clones. The data originate from a study of cytomegalovirus exposure and HLA in healthy donors. Study observations and caveats: The productive fraction for most TCR beta V segments was about 87% or about 30% in an earlier analysis. It was in a later analysis that TCR association rates were seen to vary by HLA locus, highest for DRB1 and lowest for HLA-C. Most TCR sequences were uncommon, yet certain public TCRs appeared in many donors.

This CDR3 is 16 amino acids long. The trim removed 4 bases at V and 0 bases at J, leaving 7 bases unmatched. Germline values: CDR1 SGHNT, CDR2 YYREEE (reference sequence). It was healthy bone marrow donors who served as donors. Material for sequencing was PBMCs. The chain combines TRBV5-4 with TRBJ2-1; 7 bases are a match to TRBD2. The receptor comes from a man aged 25 to 40 in good health and CMV-seronegative. The CDR3 nucleotides are TGTGCCAGCAGCCCCGGGACTACTTTCTCCTACAATGAGCAGTTCTTC. Its translation is CASSPGTTFSYNEQFF.